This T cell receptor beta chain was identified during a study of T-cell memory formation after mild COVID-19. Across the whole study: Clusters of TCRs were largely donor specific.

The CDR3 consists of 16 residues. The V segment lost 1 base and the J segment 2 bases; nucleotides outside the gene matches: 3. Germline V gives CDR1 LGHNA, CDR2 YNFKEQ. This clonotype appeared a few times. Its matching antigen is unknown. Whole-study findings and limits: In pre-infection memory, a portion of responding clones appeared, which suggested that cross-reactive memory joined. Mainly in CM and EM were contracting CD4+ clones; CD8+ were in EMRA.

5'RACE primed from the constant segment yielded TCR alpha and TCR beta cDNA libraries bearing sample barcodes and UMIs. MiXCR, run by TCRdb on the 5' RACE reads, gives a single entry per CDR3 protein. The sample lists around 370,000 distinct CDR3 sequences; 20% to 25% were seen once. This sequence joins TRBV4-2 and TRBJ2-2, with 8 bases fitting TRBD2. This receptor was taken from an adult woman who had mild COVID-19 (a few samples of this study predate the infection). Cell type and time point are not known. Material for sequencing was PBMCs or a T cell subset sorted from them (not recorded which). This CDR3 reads CASSQVGGVNTGELFF. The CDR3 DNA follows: TGTGCCAGCAGCCAAGTCGGGGGGGTAAACACCGGGGAGCTGTTTTTT.